This T cell receptor (beta chain) is drawn from a study of T cell responses to AZD1222 COVID-19 vaccine. The assay was immunoSEQ multiplex PCR, and TCRdb's table has in-frame clones only and misses some. The profile shows 150,000 to 200,000 clones, 85% to 95% of them singletons. On this clone itself: The sample holds other DNA sequences that translate to the same CDR3.

CDR1 is SGHTA and CDR2 is FQGNSA in the germline V gene. V was cut by 2 bases and J by 0 bases, with 7 bases left in between. CDR3 length equals 15 residues. This sequence was found in an adult in good health. The rearrangement joins TRBV7-2 to TRBJ1-4; D perhaps matches TRBD1 (6 bases). Material: peripheral blood, obtained on day 0 of AZD1222 vaccination. CDR3 in DNA: TGTGCCAGCAGCTTACGGACAGCAACTAATGAAAAACTGTTTTTT. Its protein is CASSLRTATNEKLFF.